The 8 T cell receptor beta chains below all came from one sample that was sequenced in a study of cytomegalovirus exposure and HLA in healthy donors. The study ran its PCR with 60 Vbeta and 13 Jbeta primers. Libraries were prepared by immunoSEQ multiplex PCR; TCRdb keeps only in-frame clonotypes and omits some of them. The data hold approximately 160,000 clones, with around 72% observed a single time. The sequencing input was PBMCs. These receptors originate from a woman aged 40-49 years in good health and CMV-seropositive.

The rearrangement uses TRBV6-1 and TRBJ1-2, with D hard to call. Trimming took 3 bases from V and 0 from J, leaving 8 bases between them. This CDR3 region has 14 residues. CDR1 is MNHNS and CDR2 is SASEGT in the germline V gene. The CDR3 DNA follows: TGTGCCAGCAGTGAGGGCAGTTCTAACTATGGCTACACCTTC. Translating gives CASSEGSSNYGYTF.

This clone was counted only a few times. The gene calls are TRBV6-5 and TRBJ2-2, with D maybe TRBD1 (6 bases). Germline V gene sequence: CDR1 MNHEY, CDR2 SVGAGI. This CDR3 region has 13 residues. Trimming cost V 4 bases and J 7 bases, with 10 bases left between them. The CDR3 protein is CASSSGVRGELFF. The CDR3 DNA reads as TGTGCCAGCAGTTCAGGGGTACGCGGGGAGCTGTTTTTT.

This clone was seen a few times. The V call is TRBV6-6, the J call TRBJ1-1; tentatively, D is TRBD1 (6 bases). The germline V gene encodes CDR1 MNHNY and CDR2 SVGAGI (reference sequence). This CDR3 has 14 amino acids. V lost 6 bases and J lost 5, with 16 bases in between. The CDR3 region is CASSRRQEQTEAFF. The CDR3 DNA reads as TGTGCCAGCAGCCGTCGACAGGAGCAGACTGAAGCTTTCTTT.

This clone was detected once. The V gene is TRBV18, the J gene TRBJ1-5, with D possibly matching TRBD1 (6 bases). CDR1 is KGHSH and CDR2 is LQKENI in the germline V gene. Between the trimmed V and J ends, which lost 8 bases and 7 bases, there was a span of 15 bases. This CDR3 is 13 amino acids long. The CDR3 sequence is CASADSFGQPQHF. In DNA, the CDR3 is TGTGCCAGCGCGGACAGTTTCGGGCAGCCCCAGCATTTT.

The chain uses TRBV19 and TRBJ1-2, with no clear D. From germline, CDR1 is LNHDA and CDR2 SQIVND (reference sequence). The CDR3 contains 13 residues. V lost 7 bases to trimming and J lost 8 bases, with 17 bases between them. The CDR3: CASTNAGRLGYTF. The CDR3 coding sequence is TGTGCCAGTACTAATGCGGGCCGACTCGGCTACACCTTC.

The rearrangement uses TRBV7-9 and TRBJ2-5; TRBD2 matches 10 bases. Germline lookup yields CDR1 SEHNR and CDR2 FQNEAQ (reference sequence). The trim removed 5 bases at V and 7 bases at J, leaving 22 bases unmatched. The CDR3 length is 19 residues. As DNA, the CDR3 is TGTGCCAGCAGCCCGCAAGAGGGGGGAACGGGACTAGCGATGGGGACCCAGTACTTC. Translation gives CASSPQEGGTGLAMGTQYF.

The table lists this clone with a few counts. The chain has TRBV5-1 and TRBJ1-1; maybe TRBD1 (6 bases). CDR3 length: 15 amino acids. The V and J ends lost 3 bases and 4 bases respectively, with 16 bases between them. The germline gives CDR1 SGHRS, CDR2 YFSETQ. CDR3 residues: CASSSLQGGVTEAFF. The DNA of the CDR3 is TGCGCCAGCAGCTCACTACAGGGTGGCGTCACTGAAGCTTTCTTT.

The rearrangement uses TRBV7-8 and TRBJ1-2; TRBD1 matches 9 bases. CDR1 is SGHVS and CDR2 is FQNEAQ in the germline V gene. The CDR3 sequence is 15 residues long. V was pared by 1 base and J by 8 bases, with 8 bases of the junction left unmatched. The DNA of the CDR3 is TGTGCCAGCAGCTTAGTTCCGGGACAGGGAGAAGGCTACACCTTC. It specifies CASSLVPGQGEGYTF.